This paragraph reports one T cell receptor beta chain. This entry belongs to a study of blood T cell repertoires in COVID-19. Sequencing used immunoSEQ multiplex PCR; TCRdb keeps in-frame clones, though not all of them. Here the sample spans roughly 250,000 clones, approximately 91% being singletons. There are 14 residues in the CDR3. V lost 2 bases, J lost 4 bases, and 12 bases lay in between. The germline gives CDR1 LNHDA, CDR2 SQIVND (reference sequence). The chain combines TRBV19 with TRBJ2-7, with a possible D match to TRBD1 (7 bases). The specimen sequenced was peripheral blood. The TCR was taken from a woman in her 40s who had recovered from COVID-19. The CDR3 sequence: CASSITRGEYEQYF. The CDR3 bases are TGTGCCAGTAGTATAACCAGGGGGGAATACGAGCAGTACTTC.